This entry describes one T cell receptor beta chain. This receptor's antigen is unknown. Per-base quality was not reported, and no clone a single base away is much larger than it. Lymph node samples were obtained from the axillary draining lymph nodes of breast cancer patients. The entry originates in a study of breast tumors, draining lymph nodes, adjacent tissues (dated by TCRdb to about 2016). With respect to the entire study: In breast cancer patients, the study compared the TCR beta repertoires of tumor, adjacent nontumor tissue and axillary lymph nodes. The study aimed to assess the relationships and possible T-cell exchange between tumor, surrounding tissue and draining lymph node repertoires in human breast cancer.

The reads were generated on an Illumina HiSeq 2000. TCR beta chain libraries were generated by multiplex PCR amplification. The amplified TCR beta chain products were analyzed by high-throughput sequencing. TCRdb trimmed the raw reads at Q25, called clones with MiXCR and kept productive beta chains. Rows are unified per CDR3 protein, each entry keeping the most common DNA and genes. For this sample the table gives 150,000 to 200,000 distinct CDR3 sequences, of which about 33% were detected only once. 3.5% to 4.5% of the sample rests with the top ten. Study-wide findings and limitations: T-cell repertoire diversity in tumors was found to be lower than in lymph nodes but higher than in nontumor tissue, and preferential V and J gene usage was observed. In luminal-like breast cancer, tumor and nontumor tissue repertoires resembled each other significantly more than in basal-like breast cancer. The data were judged consistent with most tumor T cells deriving from the lymph node and then expanding within tumor tissue. Rather than being directly demonstrated, the conclusion that tumor T cells originate in lymph nodes was presented as consistent with a hypothesis.

Including the terminal cysteine and phenylalanine, the CDR3 comprises 14 residues. Only the CDR3 DNA stays, 42 bases, in frame from base 1. The germline V end is reduced by 6 bases and the J end by 7 bases; junction bases left unmatched: 7. This chain is built from TRBV12-3 or TRBV12-4 and TRBJ1-4; TRBD1 aligns with 8 central bases. Sequenced input: axillary lymph node tissue. This clonotype was sampled from a female donor with breast cancer. Some clones in this sample may be carry-over from other donors' samples. CDR3 region: CASSKIQGGEKLFF. Here is the DNA: TGTGCCAGCAGCAAAATACAGGGGGGTGAAAAACTGTTTTTT.